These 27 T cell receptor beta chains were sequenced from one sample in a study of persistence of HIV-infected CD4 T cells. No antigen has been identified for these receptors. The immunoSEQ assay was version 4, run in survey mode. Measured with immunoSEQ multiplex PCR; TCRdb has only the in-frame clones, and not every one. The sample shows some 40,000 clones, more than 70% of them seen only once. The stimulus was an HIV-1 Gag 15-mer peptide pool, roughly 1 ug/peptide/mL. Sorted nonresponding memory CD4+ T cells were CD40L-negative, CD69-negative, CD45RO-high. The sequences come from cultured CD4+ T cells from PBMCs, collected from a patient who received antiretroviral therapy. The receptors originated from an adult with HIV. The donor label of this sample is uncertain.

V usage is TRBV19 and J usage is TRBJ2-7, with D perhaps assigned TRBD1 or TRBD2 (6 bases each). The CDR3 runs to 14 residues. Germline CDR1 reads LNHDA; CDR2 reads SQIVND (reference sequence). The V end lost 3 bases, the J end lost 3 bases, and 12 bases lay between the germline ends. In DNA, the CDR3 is TGTGCCAGTAGTATTTCACAGGGAGGCTACGAGCAGTACTTC. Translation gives CASSISQGGYEQYF.

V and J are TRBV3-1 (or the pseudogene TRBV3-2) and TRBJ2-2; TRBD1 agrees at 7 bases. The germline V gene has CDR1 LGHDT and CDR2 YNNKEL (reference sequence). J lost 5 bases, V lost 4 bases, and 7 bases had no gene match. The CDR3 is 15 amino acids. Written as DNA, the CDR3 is TGTGCCAGCAGCCTCCCAAACAGGGGTACCGGGGAGCTGTTTTTT. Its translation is CASSLPNRGTGELFF.

The CDR3 loop reads CASSWGQETQYF. The CDR3 nucleotides read TGTGCCAGCAGTTGGGGGCAGGAGACCCAGTACTTC. This chain links TRBV28 with TRBJ2-5; maybe TRBD1 (6 bases). The germline V and J ends were trimmed by 4 bases and 5 bases, with 8 bases remaining between them. The CDR3 has 12 amino acids. The germline CDR1 and CDR2 sequences are MDHEN and SYDVKM.

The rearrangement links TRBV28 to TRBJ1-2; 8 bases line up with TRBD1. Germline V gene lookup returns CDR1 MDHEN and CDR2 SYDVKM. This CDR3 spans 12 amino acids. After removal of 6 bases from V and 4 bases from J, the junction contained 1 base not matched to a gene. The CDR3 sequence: CASRQGVYGYTF. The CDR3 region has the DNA TGTGCCAGCAGACAGGGGGTCTATGGCTACACCTTC.

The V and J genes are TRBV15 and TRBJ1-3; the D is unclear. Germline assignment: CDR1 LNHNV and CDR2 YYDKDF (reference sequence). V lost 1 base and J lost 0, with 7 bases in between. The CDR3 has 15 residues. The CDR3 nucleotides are TGTGCCACCAGCAGAGCTCCAGACTCTGGAAACACCATATATTTT. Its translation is CATSRAPDSGNTIYF.

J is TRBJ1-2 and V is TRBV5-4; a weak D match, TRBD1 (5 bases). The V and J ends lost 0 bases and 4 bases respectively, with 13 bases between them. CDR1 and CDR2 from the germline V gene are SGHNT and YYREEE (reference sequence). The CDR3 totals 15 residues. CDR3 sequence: CASSLAGAKGYGYTF. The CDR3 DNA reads TGTGCCAGCAGCTTGGCCGGGGCCAAAGGCTATGGCTACACCTTC.

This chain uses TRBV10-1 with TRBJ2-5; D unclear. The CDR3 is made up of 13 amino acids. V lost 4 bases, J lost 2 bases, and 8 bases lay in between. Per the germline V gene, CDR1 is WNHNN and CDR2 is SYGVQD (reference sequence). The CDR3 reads CASSGSDQETQYF. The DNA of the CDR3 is TGCGCCAGCAGTGGCTCGGATCAAGAGACCCAGTACTTC.

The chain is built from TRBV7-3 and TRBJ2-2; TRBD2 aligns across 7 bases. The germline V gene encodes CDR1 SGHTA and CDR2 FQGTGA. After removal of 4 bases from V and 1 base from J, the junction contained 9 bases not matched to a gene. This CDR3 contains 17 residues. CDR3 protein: CASSSSLGGLNTGELFF. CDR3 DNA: TGTGCCAGCAGCTCTAGTCTGGGAGGGTTGAACACCGGGGAGCTGTTTTTT.

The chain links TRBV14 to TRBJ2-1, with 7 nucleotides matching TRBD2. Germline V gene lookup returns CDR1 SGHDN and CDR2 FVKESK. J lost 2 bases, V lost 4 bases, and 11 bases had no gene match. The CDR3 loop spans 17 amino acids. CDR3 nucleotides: TGTGCCAGCAGCCTTCTGGTTGGGGGGGGACCCTACAATGAGCAGTTCTTC. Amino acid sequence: CASSLLVGGGPYNEQFF.

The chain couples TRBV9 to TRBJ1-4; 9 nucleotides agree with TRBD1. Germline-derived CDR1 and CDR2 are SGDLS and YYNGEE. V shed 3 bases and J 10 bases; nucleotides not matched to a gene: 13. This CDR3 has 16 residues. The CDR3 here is CASSARNRGREAKLFF. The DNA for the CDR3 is TGTGCCAGCAGCGCTAGAAACAGGGGGCGGGAAGCAAAACTGTTTTTT.

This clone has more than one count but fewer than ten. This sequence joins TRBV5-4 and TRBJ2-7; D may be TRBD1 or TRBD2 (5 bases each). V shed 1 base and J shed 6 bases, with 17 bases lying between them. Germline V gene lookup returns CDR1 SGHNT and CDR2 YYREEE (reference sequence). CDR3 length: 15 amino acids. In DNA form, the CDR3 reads TGTGCCAGCAGCTTGCCGGACTCACTTAGGGGCGAGCAGTACTTC. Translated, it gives CASSLPDSLRGEQYF.

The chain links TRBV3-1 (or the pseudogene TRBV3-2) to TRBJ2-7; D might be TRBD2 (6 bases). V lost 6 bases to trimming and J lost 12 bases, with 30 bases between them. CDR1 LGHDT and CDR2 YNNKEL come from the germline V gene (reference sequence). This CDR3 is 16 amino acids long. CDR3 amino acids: CASSRDYVAGTNPAYF. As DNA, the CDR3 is TGTGCCAGCAGTCGCGACTACGTTGCGGGGACCAACCCAGCGTACTTC.

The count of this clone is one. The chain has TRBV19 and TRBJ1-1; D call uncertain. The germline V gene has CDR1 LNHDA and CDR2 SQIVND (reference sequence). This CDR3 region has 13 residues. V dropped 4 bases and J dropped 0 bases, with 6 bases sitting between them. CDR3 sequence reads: CASSKQMNTEAFF. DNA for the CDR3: TGTGCCAGTAGTAAACAGATGAACACTGAAGCTTTCTTT.

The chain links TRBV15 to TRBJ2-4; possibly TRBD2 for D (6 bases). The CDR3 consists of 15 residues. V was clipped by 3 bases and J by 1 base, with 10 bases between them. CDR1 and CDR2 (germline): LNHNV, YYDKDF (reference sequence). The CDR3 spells CATSREGSAKNIQYF. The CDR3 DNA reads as TGTGCCACCAGCAGGGAGGGGTCGGCCAAAAACATTCAGTACTTC.

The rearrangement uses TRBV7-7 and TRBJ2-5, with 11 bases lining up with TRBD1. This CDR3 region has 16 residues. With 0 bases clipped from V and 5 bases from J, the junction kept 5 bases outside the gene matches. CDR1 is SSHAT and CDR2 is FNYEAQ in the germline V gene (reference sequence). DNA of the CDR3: TGTGCCAGCAGCTTAGCGTCCGGACAGGGGGCGGAGACCCAGTACTTC. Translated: CASSLASGQGAETQYF.

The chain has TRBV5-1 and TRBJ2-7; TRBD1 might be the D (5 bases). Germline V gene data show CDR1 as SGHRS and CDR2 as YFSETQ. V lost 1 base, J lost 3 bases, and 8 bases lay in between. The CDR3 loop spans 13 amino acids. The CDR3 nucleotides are TGCGCCAGCAGCTTGCAGGGCCGCTACGAGCAGTACTTC. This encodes CASSLQGRYEQYF.

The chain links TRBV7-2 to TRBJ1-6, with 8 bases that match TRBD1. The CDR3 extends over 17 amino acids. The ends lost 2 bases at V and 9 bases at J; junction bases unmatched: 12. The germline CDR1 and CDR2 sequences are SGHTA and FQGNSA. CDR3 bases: TGTGCCAGCAGCTTATTGAGGACAGGGCGGCGGGCTTCACCCCTCCACTTT. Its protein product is CASSLLRTGRRASPLHF.

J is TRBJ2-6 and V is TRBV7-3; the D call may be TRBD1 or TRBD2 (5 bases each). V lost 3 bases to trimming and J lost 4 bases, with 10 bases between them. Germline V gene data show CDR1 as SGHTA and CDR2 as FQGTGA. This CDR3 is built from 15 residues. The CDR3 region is CASSFEGQGANVLTF. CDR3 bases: TGTGCCAGCAGCTTTGAGGGGCAAGGGGCCAACGTCCTGACTTTC.

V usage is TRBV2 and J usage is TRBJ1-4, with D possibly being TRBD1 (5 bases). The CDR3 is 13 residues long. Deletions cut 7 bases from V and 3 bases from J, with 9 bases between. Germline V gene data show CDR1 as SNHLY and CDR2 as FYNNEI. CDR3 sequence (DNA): TGTGCCAGCACAGGGTTCCCTAATGAAAAACTGTTTTTT. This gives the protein CASTGFPNEKLFF. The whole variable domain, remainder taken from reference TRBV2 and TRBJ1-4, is EPEVTQTPSHQVTQMGQEVILRCVPISNHLYFYWYRQILGQKVEFLVSFYNNEISEKSEIFDDQFSVERPDGSNFTLKIRSTKLEDSAMYFCASTGFPNEKLFFGSGTQLSVL.

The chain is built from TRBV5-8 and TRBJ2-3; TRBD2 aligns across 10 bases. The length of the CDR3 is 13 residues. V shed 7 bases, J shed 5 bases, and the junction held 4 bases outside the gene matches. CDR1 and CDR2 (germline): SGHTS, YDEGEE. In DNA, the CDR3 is TGTGCCAGCCAGCGGGGGGGCGTAGATACGCAGTATTTT. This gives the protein CASQRGGVDTQYF.

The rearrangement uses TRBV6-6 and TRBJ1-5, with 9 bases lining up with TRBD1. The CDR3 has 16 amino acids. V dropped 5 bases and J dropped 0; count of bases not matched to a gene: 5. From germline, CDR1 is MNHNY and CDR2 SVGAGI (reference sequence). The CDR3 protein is CASSRDRASSNQPQHF. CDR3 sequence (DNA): TGTGCCAGCAGTCGGGACAGGGCATCTAGCAATCAGCCCCAGCATTTT.

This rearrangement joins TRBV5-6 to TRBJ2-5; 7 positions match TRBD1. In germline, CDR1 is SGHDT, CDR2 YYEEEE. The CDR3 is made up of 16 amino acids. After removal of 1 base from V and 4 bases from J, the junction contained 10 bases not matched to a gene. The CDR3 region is CASSLWITGALETQYF. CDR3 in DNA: TGTGCCAGCAGCTTGTGGATTACAGGGGCCCTAGAGACCCAGTACTTC.

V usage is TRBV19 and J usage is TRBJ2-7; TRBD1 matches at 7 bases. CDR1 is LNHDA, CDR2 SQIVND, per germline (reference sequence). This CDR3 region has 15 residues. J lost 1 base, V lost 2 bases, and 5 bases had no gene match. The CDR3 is CASSISRGRSYEQYF. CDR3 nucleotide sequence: TGTGCCAGTAGTATATCGAGGGGGCGGTCCTACGAGCAGTACTTC.

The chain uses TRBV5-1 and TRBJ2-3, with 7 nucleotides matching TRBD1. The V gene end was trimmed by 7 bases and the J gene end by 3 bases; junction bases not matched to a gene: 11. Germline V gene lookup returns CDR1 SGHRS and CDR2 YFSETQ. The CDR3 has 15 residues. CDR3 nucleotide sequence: TGCGCCAGCTCGCCAGCCGGACAGGTAACAGATACGCAGTATTTT. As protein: CASSPAGQVTDTQYF.

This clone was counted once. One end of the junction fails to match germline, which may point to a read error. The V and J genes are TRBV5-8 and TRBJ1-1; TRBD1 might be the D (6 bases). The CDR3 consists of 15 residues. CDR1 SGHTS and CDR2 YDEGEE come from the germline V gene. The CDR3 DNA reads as TGTGCCAGCACCTTGGGCCCGGGGGGCGGCAAAGAAGCTTTCTTT. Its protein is CASTLGPGGGKEAFF.

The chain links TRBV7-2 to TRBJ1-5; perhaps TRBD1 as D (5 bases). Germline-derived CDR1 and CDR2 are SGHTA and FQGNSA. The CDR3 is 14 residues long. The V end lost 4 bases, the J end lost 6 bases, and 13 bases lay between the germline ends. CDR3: CASSSEPQGQPQHF. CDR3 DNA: TGTGCCAGCAGCTCCGAGCCGCAGGGTCAGCCCCAGCATTTT.

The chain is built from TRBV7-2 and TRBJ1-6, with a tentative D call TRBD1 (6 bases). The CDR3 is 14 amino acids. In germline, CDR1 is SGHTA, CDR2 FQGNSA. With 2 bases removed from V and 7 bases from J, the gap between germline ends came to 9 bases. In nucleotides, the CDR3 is TGTGCCAGCAGCTTATTACAGGGCAATTCACCCCTCCACTTT. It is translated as CASSLLQGNSPLHF.